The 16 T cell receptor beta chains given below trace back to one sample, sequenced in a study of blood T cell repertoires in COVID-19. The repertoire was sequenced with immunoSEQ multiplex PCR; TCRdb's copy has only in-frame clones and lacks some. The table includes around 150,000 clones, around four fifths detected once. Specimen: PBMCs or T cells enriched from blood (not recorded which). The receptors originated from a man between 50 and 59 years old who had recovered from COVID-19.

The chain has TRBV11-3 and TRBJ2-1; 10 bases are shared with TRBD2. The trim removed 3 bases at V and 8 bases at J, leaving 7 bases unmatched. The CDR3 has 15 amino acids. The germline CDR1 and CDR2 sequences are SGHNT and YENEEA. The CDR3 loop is CASSFETSGVDEQFF. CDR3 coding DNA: TGTGCCAGCAGCTTCGAAACTAGCGGGGTCGATGAGCAGTTCTTC.

Written as DNA, the CDR3 is TGTGCCAGCCGCGGGCCGGGGGGATCTTACTCGACTGAAGCTTTCTTT. Amino acid sequence: CASRGPGGSYSTEAFF. J is TRBJ1-1 and V is TRBV19; a weak D match, TRBD1 (5 bases). Trimming removed 9 bases at V and 5 bases at J, with 25 bases between. CDR1 and CDR2 from the germline V gene are LNHDA and SQIVND (reference sequence). The CDR3 is 16 amino acids.

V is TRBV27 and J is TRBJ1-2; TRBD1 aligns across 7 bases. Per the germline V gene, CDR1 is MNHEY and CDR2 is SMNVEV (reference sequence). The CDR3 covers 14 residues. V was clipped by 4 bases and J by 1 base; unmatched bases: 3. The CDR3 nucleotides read TGTGCCAGCAGTTGGGCAGGGGGTAACTATGGCTACACCTTC. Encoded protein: CASSWAGGNYGYTF.

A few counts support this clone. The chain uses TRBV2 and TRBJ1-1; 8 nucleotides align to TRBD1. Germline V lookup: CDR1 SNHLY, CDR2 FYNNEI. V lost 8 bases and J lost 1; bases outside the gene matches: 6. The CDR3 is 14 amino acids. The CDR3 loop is CASAGDRRNTEAFF. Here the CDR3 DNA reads TGTGCCAGCGCCGGGGACAGGCGGAACACTGAAGCTTTCTTT.

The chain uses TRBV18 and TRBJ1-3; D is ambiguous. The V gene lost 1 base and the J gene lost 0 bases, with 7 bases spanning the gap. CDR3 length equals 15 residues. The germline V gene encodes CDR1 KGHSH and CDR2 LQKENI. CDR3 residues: CASSPQRSSGNTIYF. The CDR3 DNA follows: TGTGCCAGCTCACCACAGAGAAGCTCTGGAAACACCATATATTTT.

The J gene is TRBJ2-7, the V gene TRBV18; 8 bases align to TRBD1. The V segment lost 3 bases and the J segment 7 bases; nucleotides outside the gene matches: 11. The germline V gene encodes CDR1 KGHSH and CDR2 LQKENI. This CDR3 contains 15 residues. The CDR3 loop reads CASSPTTGGTGEQYF. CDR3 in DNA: TGTGCCAGCTCACCTACCACAGGGGGAACGGGGGAGCAGTACTTC. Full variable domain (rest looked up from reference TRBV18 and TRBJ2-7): NAGVMQNPRHLVRRRGQEARLRCSPMKGHSHVYWYRQLPEEGLKFMVYLQKENIIDESGMPKERFSAEFPKEGPSILRIQQVVRGDSAAYFCASSPTTGGTGEQYFGPGTRLTVT.

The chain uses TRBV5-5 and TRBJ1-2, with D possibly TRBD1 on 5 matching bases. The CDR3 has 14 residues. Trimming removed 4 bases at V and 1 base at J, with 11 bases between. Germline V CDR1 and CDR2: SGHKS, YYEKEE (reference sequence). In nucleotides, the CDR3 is TGTGCCAGCAGCAGTTTGGGGGGTAACTATGGCTACACCTTC. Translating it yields CASSSLGGNYGYTF.

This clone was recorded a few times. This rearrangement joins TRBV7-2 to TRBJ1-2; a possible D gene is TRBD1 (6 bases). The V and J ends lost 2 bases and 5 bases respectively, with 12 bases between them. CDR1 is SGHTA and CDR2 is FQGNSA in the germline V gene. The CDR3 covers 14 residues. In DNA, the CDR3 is TGTGCCAGCAGCTTAAGCCAGGGGTTATATGGCTACACCTTC. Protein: CASSLSQGLYGYTF.

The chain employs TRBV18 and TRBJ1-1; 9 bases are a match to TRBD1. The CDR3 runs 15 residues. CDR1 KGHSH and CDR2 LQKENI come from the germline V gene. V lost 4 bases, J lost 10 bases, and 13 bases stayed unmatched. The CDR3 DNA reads TGTGCCAGCTCACTTGAAACGGGACAGGGATTAGGAGCTTTCTTT. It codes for CASSLETGQGLGAFF. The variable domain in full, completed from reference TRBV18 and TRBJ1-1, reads NAGVMQNPRHLVRRRGQEARLRCSPMKGHSHVYWYRQLPEEGLKFMVYLQKENIIDESGMPKERFSAEFPKEGPSILRIQQVVRGDSAAYFCASSLETGQGLGAFFGQGTRLTVV.

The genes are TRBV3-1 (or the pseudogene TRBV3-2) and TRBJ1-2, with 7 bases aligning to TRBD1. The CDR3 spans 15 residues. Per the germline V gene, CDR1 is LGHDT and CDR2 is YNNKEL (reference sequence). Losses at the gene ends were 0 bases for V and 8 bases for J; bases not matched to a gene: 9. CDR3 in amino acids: CASSQEIPGQKGYTF. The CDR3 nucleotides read TGTGCCAGCAGCCAAGAAATTCCGGGACAGAAGGGCTACACCTTC.

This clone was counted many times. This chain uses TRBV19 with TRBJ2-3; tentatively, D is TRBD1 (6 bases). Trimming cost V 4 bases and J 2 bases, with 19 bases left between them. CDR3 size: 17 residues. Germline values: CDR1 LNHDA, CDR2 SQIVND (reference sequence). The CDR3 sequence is CASSRGPSSPATDTQYF. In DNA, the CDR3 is TGTGCCAGTAGTAGGGGGCCTTCCTCCCCTGCCACAGATACGCAGTATTTT.

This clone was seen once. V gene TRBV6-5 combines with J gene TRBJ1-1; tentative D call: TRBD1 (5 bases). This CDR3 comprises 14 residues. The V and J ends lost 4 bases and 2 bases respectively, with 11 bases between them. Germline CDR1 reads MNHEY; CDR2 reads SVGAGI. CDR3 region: CASSSTDRNTEAFF. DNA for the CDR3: TGTGCCAGCAGTTCGACCGACAGAAACACTGAAGCTTTCTTT.

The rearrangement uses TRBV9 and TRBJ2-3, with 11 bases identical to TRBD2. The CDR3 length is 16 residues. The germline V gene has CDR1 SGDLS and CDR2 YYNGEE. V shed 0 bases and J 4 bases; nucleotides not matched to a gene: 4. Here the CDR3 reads CASSVVSGGVADTQYF. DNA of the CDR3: TGTGCCAGCAGCGTAGTTAGCGGGGGGGTCGCAGATACGCAGTATTTT.

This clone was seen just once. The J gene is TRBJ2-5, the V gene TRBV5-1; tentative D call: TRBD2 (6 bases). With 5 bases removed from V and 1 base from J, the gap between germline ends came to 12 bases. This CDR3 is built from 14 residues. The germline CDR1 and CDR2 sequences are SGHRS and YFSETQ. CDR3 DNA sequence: TGCGCCAGCAGTCCCGCGGGATTCCAAGAGACCCAGTACTTC. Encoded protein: CASSPAGFQETQYF.

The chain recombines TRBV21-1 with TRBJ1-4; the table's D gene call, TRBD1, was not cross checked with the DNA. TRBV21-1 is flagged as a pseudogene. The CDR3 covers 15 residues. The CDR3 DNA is TGTGCCAGCAGCATCAGGCCTTCAACTAATGAAAAACTGTTTTTT. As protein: CASSIRPSTNEKLFF.

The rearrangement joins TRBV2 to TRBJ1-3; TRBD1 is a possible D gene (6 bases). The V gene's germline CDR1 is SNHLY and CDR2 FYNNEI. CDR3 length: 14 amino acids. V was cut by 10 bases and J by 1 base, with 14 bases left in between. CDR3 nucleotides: TGTGCCACACAGGGTGACGCTTCTGGAAACACCATATATTTT. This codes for CATQGDASGNTIYF.